Listed below are T cell receptor beta chains from one sample, sequenced in a study of T cell repertoires in ileal Crohn's disease. Using immunoSEQ multiplex PCR, the repertoire was profiled, and TCRdb retains in-frame clones only, with some absent. The table shows 30,000 to 35,000 clones, with around 80% occurring only once. The sample consisted of ileal tissue. The receptors were sampled from an adult with Crohn's disease. CDR3s include the opening cysteine and the closing phenylalanine or tryptophan. Each record gives: clone size, D gene, J gene, V gene, CDR3 protein, CDR3 DNA. The D gene is left open where the match is weak. Only part of the rows carry a size: once, few, many, or a class if the clone is expanded.

few	TRBD1	TRBJ1-2	TRBV7-8	CASSFRPGQGSGGYTF	TGTGCCAGCAGCTTCCGCCCTGGACAGGGGTCGGGGGGCTACACCTTC
-	TRBD2	TRBJ2-3	TRBV5-1	CASSLALSGTSGSDTQYF	TGCGCCAGCAGCTTGGCCTTATCCGGGACTAGCGGGTCAGATACGCAGTATTTT
-	-	TRBJ1-1	TRBV7-9	CASSFNGNTEAFF	TGTGCCAGCAGCTTTAACGGGAACACTGAAGCTTTCTTT
-	TRBD2	TRBJ2-1	TRBV7-9	CASSLRGRGGLNNEQFF	TGTGCCAGCAGCTTAAGAGGGCGGGGGGGCCTCAACAATGAGCAGTTCTTC
-	TRBD1	TRBJ1-1	TRBV7-9	CASSLGGTGGTEAFF	TGTGCCAGCAGCTTAGGGGGTACAGGGGGCACTGAAGCTTTCTTT
once	TRBD1	TRBJ2-7	TRBV10-3	CAIGGQGVYEQYF	TGTGCCATCGGGGGACAGGGAGTCTACGAGCAGTACTTC
-	TRBD1	TRBJ2-1	TRBV7-7	CASSPGTGPGDEQFF	TGTGCTAGCAGCCCCGGGACAGGGCCGGGAGATGAGCAGTTCTTC
-	-	TRBJ2-7	TRBV18	CASSPPQGGPYEQYF	TGTGCCAGCTCACCACCGCAGGGCGGACCCTACGAGCAGTACTTC
-	-	TRBJ1-6	TRBV27	CASTSKGQFNSPLHF	TGTGCCAGCACCTCGAAGGGGCAGTTTAATTCACCCCTCCACTTT
-	TRBD1	TRBJ2-7	TRBV11-3	CASGWDRSYEQYF	TGTGCCAGCGGGTGGGACAGGTCCTACGAGCAGTACTTC
-	-	TRBJ2-3	TRBV4-2	CASSQERIVSGPSRSTDTQYF	TGTGCCAGCAGCCAAGAACGCATCGTTAGCGGACCGTCTCGGAGCACAGATACGCAGTATTTT
-	TRBD2	TRBJ2-3	TRBV5-1	CASSLGLATGGTSDTQYF	TGCGCCAGCAGCCTAGGACTAGCCACCGGTGGGACCTCAGATACGCAGTATTTT
-	-	TRBJ2-2	TRBV7-2	CASSLVTSRWYTGELFF	TGTGCCAGCAGCTTAGTGACGAGCAGGTGGTACACCGGGGAGCTGTTTTTT
-	TRBD1	TRBJ1-4	TRBV2	CASNRGPNEKLFF	TGTGCCAGCAATAGGGGGCCTAATGAAAAACTGTTTTTT
-	-	TRBJ1-2	TRBV19	CASSGEVHGYTF	TGTGCCAGTTCAGGGGAAGTCCATGGCTACACCTTC
-	TRBD2	TRBJ2-3	TRBV5-1	CASSLALTSGNTDTQYF	TGCGCCAGCAGCTTGGCCCTGACTAGCGGGAACACAGATACGCAGTATTTT
-	-	TRBJ1-2	TRBV7-8	CASSRWAINYGYTF	TGTGCCAGCAGCCGGTGGGCCATTAACTATGGCTACACCTTC
-	-	TRBJ1-2	TRBV6-1	CASSRGLWGYTF	TGTGCCAGCAGTAGGGGTCTTTGGGGCTACACCTTC
-	-	TRBJ2-3	TRBV2	CASSKSRQAGADTQYF	TGTGCCAGCAGCAAATCGAGACAGGCGGGCGCAGATACGCAGTATTTT
-	-	TRBJ2-1	TRBV6-1	CASSEWANSYNEQFF	TGTGCCAGCAGTGAATGGGCGAACTCATACAATGAGCAGTTCTTC
-	-	TRBJ2-4	TRBV27	CASSFLGEGIPNIQYF	TGTGCCAGCAGTTTTCTCGGGGAAGGGATTCCAAACATTCAGTACTTC
-	TRBD2	TRBJ2-7	TRBV11-3	CASSNRDSLAGAYEQYF	TGTGCCAGCAGCAACCGGGACAGTCTAGCGGGGGCCTACGAGCAGTACTTC
-	TRBD1	TRBJ1-1	TRBV19	CASSTGQAFTEAFF	TGTGCCAGTAGTACGGGACAGGCATTCACTGAAGCTTTCTTT
-	-	TRBJ1-1	TRBV30	CAWTDGTEAFF	TGTGCCTGGACAGATGGCACTGAAGCTTTCTTT
few	TRBD1	TRBJ2-1	TRBV30	CAWNRGVEQFF	TGTGCCTGGAACAGGGGTGTTGAGCAGTTCTTC
-	TRBD1	TRBJ1-5	TRBV7-2	CASSSRQGAGQPQHF	TGTGCCAGCAGCTCGCGGCAGGGGGCGGGGCAGCCCCAGCATTTT
once	TRBD1	TRBJ2-7	TRBV7-8	CASSPRQGPKGAYEQYF	TGTGCCAGCAGCCCGAGACAGGGGCCAAAAGGGGCCTACGAGCAGTACTTC
-	-	TRBJ2-7	TRBV7-2	CASSLGGPNREQYF	TGTGCCAGCAGCTTAGGGGGCCCTAATCGGGAGCAGTACTTC
-	TRBD1	TRBJ2-7	TRBV6-5	CASRGTGDHEQYF	TGTGCCAGCAGGGGGACAGGGGACCACGAGCAGTACTTC
few	-	TRBJ1-2	TRBV10-3	CAISETLNYGYTF	TGTGCCATCAGTGAGACCCTAAACTATGGCTACACCTTC
-	TRBD1	TRBJ1-6	TRBV18	CASSPEIQGRPLHF	TGTGCCAGCTCACCGGAGATACAGGGGCGACCCCTCCACTTT
-	TRBD2	TRBJ2-7	TRBV11-2	CASSLDSVSGIYEQYF	TGTGCCAGCAGCTTAGATTCGGTTAGCGGGATCTACGAGCAGTACTTC
-	TRBD1	TRBJ2-7	TRBV5-1	CASSWTGSYEQYF	TGCGCCAGCAGCTGGACAGGCTCCTACGAGCAGTACTTC
-	-	TRBJ2-5	TRBV29-1	CSVEDRRGRGETQYF	TGCAGCGTTGAAGATCGAAGGGGCCGGGGGGAGACCCAGTACTTC
-	TRBD2	TRBJ2-5	TRBV30	CAWGQRSGQETQYF	TGTGCCTGGGGTCAACGTAGCGGGCAAGAGACCCAGTACTTC
-	-	TRBJ2-7	TRBV30	CAWISYRGGYEQYF	TGTGCCTGGATCTCATACAGGGGGGGCTACGAGCAGTACTTC
-	TRBD1	TRBJ1-4	TRBV19	CASSEGLGTATNEKLFF	TGTGCCAGTAGTGAGGGATTGGGGACAGCAACTAATGAAAAACTGTTTTTT
-	-	TRBJ1-3	TRBV2	CASRVLDGGGNTIYF	TGTGCCAGCCGTGTCCTCGACGGCGGTGGAAACACCATATATTTT
-	-	TRBJ2-5	TRBV5-1	CASSIPSGEQETQYF	TGCGCCAGCAGCATCCCTTCGGGAGAGCAAGAGACCCAGTACTTC
-	TRBD2	TRBJ2-7	TRBV4-2	CASSQGSSGGSGEQYF	TGTGCCAGCAGCCAAGGGTCTAGCGGGGGGTCCGGCGAGCAGTACTTC
-	-	TRBJ2-4	TRBV28	CASSLGGRENIQYF	TGTGCCAGCAGTTTGGGCGGGCGGGAAAACATTCAGTACTTC
-	-	TRBJ2-1	TRBV19	CASKGKGSYNEQFF	TGTGCCAGTAAGGGGAAGGGATCCTACAATGAGCAGTTCTTC
-	-	TRBJ2-3	TRBV7-9	CASSIIGADTQYF	TGTGCCAGCAGCATAATAGGAGCAGATACGCAGTATTTT